The 18 T cell receptor beta chains below were found in one sample sequenced in a study of post-analysis software for immune sequencing data. Whole-study results and caveats: Five or six TRBV segments, TRBV5-6, TRBV5-1 and TRBV20-1 among them, were found more frequent in patients than controls.

Unique-molecular-identifier-tagged TCR beta cDNA libraries were used. TCRdb itself ran the PCR reads through MiXCR, one entry per CDR3 protein. The repertoire has 700,000 to 900,000 distinct CDR3 sequences, about 43% of them found once; the top ten carry around 4.7%. Their specific antigens are unknown. The material sequenced was blood. The source is a girl aged 10-17 years with multiple sclerosis.

CDR3 DNA sequence: TGTGCCAGCAGTGAGAGAGGACTACCGCCGGAGACCCAGTACTTC. Residues: CASSERGLPPETQYF. J is TRBJ2-4 and V is TRBV6-1; the D gene is possibly TRBD2 (6 bases). Near its end, the DNA agrees better with TRBJ2-5, so the J call may be wrong. Germline V CDR1 and CDR2: MNHNS, SASEGT. CDR3 size: 15 residues.

In this sample, this clonotype turned up a few times. The chain employs TRBV6-2 or TRBV6-3 and TRBJ2-7; tentatively, D is TRBD1 or TRBD2 (5 bases each). CDR1 and CDR2 (germline): MNHEY, SVGEGT. The V gene lost 2 bases and the J gene lost 4 bases, with 9 bases spanning the gap. The CDR3 totals 13 residues. CDR3 coding DNA: TGTGCCAGCAGTTACAGGGACGGGTACGAGCAGTACTTC. As protein: CASSYRDGYEQYF.

The V call is TRBV14, the J call TRBJ2-3, with 7 bases fitting TRBD2. This CDR3 region has 18 residues. V lost 3 bases and J lost 4; bases outside the gene matches: 16. From germline, CDR1 is SGHDN and CDR2 FVKESK. CDR3 nucleotide sequence: TGTGCCAGCAGCCAGGACACTTTGACTAGCTTTGGCCCAGATACGCAGTATTTT. Protein sequence: CASSQDTLTSFGPDTQYF. The whole variable domain, filled in from reference TRBV14 and TRBJ2-3, reads EAGVTQFPSHSVIEKGQTVTLRCDPISGHDNLYWYRRVMGKEIKFLLHFVKESKQDESGMPNNRFLAERTGGTYSTLKVQPAELEDSGVYFCASSQDTLTSFGPDTQYFGPGTRLTVL.

The J gene is TRBJ2-7, the V gene TRBV25-1; D is ambiguous. The length of the CDR3 is 13 residues. Trimming left V 0 bases short and J 5 bases short, with 8 bases between. Germline V gives CDR1 MGHDK, CDR2 SYGVNS. The CDR3 DNA is TGTGCCAGCAGTGAATATATGGGAAACGAGCAGTACTTC. Amino acid sequence: CASSEYMGNEQYF.

This clonotype was seen only a few times. The V and J genes are TRBV20-1 and TRBJ2-7; D may match TRBD1 or TRBD2 (5 bases each). With 0 bases removed from V and 4 bases from J, the gap between germline ends came to 22 bases. This CDR3 region has 17 residues. Germline V lookup: CDR1 DFQATT, CDR2 SNEGSKA (reference sequence). The CDR3 region is CSARETRSGQGSYEQYF. The CDR3 DNA follows: TGCAGTGCTAGAGAAACTCGTTCGGGGCAGGGTAGTTACGAGCAGTACTTC.

The rearrangement uses TRBV7-9 and TRBJ2-1; 8 bases align to TRBD2. In germline, CDR1 is SEHNR, CDR2 FQNEAQ (reference sequence). The length of the CDR3 is 17 residues. V shed 1 base and J 7 bases; nucleotides not matched to a gene: 12. CDR3 region: CASSLGILGTRQNEQFF. The CDR3 coding sequence is TGTGCCAGCAGCTTAGGCATTTTGGGGACTAGGCAAAATGAGCAGTTCTTC.

Only a few counts were recorded for this clonotype. The rearrangement joins TRBV15 to TRBJ1-5; TRBD1 is a possible D gene (5 bases). Germline CDR1 reads LNHNV; CDR2 reads YYDKDF (reference sequence). The length of the CDR3 is 12 residues. V lost 8 bases to trimming and J lost 3 bases, with 8 bases between them. CDR3 amino acids: CATSGVNQPQHF. In DNA form, the CDR3 reads TGTGCCACCTCGGGGGTCAATCAGCCCCAGCATTTT.

In its sample, this clonotype was seen once. The chain couples TRBV29-1 to TRBJ1-3, with D unresolved. V lost 1 base, J lost 8 bases, and 12 bases lay in between. This CDR3 region has 13 residues. CDR1 is SQVTM and CDR2 is ANQGSEA in the germline V gene. The CDR3 nucleotides are TGCAGCGTTGAAGTTCCAATTATACACACCATATATTTT. Amino acid sequence: CSVEVPIIHTIYF.

The chain joins TRBV7-6 to TRBJ2-5; tentative D call: TRBD2 (5 bases). The CDR3 is 16 amino acids. V lost 1 base and J lost 2, with 14 bases in between. Germline loops: CDR1 SGHVS, CDR2 FNYEAQ. The CDR3 DNA is TGTGCCAGCAGCTTAGGCGCAGAGGGTGGGCAAGAGACCCAGTACTTC. Protein sequence: CASSLGAEGGQETQYF.

The V gene is TRBV20-1, the J gene TRBJ2-1, with TRBD2 matching over 10 bases. The CDR3 length is 15 residues. Trimming at V came to 2 bases and at J to 3 bases, leaving 4 bases not matched to a gene. Germline V gene lookup returns CDR1 DFQATT and CDR2 SNEGSKA (reference sequence). The CDR3 sequence is CSARSSGRVYNEQFF. CDR3 nucleotide sequence: TGCAGTGCTAGATCTAGCGGGAGAGTCTACAATGAGCAGTTCTTC.

The CDR3 DNA follows: TGTGCCACCAGTGACCCGACAGGGCTGCTAGCTACGCAGTATTTT. This sequence encodes CATSDPTGLLATQYF. The chain carries TRBV24-1 and TRBJ2-3; 7 bases are a match to TRBD1. Trimming took 4 bases from V and 8 from J; bases not matched to a gene: 11. This CDR3 is built from 15 residues. Germline CDR1 and CDR2: KGHDR and SFDVKD.

The CDR3 here is CSAQGQGYEQYF. The CDR3 DNA follows: TGCAGCGCCCAAGGACAGGGCTACGAGCAGTACTTC. The chain carries TRBV29-1 and TRBJ2-7, with TRBD1 matching 8 bases. V lost 7 bases, J lost 3 bases, and 5 bases stayed unmatched. The CDR3 runs to 12 residues. Germline CDR1 is SQVTM and CDR2 is ANQGSEA.

The rearrangement uses TRBV15 and TRBJ2-1; D perhaps matches TRBD2 (5 bases). V dropped 0 bases and J dropped 6 bases, with 12 bases sitting between them. Germline lookup yields CDR1 LNHNV and CDR2 YYDKDF (reference sequence). The CDR3 length is 15 residues. CDR3 bases: TGTGCCACCAGCAGAGAGGCACTAGGTAGCAATGAGCAGTTCTTC. Amino acid sequence: CATSREALGSNEQFF. Using reference TRBV15 and TRBJ2-1 for the parts outside the CDR3, the full variable domain is DAMVIQNPRYQVTQFGKPVTLSCSQTLNHNVMYWYQQKSSQAPKLLFHYYDKDFNNEADTPDNFQSRRPNTSFCFLDIRSPGLGDTAMYLCATSREALGSNEQFFGPGTRLTVL.

This clonotype was recorded a few times. The chain combines TRBV10-3 with TRBJ2-3; tentatively, D is TRBD1 or TRBD2 (7 bases each). The CDR3 totals 15 residues. Germline V gene sequence: CDR1 ENHRY, CDR2 SYGVKD. The ends were cut back, 6 bases at V and 6 bases at J, with 19 bases in the middle. The DNA for the CDR3 is TGTGCCATCAGAACGACAGGGAGGGGGATGGATACGCAGTATTTT. Its protein is CAIRTTGRGMDTQYF.

The V and J genes are TRBV5-6 and TRBJ1-5; TRBD1 agrees at 7 bases. This CDR3 spans 17 amino acids. After removal of 0 bases from V and 0 bases from J, the junction contained 6 bases not matched to a gene. Germline V CDR1 and CDR2: SGHDT, YYEEEE. The CDR3 reads CASSLGPGTASNQPQHF. CDR3 nucleotide sequence: TGTGCCAGCAGCTTGGGCCCCGGGACAGCTAGCAATCAGCCCCAGCATTTT.

The J gene is TRBJ2-1, the V gene TRBV5-1, with a tentative D call TRBD2 (6 bases). Trimming left V 5 bases short and J 5 bases short, with 14 bases between. Germline CDR1 is SGHRS and CDR2 is YFSETQ. CDR3 length: 14 amino acids. The chain's CDR3 is CASRPLAPDNEQFF. CDR3 bases: TGCGCCAGCAGGCCCCTAGCGCCAGACAATGAGCAGTTCTTC.

The chain couples TRBV5-1 to TRBJ1-1; no definite D call. V lost 4 bases and J lost 7, with 11 bases in between. Germline V gene sequence: CDR1 SGHRS, CDR2 YFSETQ. The CDR3 has 12 amino acids. This CDR3 is CASSQEVGEAFF. The CDR3 nucleotides are TGCGCCAGCAGCCAGGAGGTTGGTGAAGCTTTCTTT. Together with reference TRBV5-1 and TRBJ1-1, the CDR3 gives the full variable domain: KAGVTQTPRYLIKTRGQQVTLSCSPISGHRSVSWYQQTPGQGLQFLFEYFSETQRNKGNFPGRFSGRQFSNSRSEMNVSTLELGDSALYLCASSQEVGEAFFGQGTRLTVV.

This chain connects TRBV20-1 to TRBJ2-1; the D gene is possibly TRBD2 (6 bases). The V and J ends lost 6 bases and 9 bases respectively, with 21 bases between them. This CDR3 contains 14 residues. Germline V lookup: CDR1 DFQATT, CDR2 SNEGSKA (reference sequence). The CDR3 region is CSAPPDAGRSEQFF. CDR3 bases: TGCAGTGCCCCCCCTGACGCGGGACGGTCTGAGCAGTTCTTC.